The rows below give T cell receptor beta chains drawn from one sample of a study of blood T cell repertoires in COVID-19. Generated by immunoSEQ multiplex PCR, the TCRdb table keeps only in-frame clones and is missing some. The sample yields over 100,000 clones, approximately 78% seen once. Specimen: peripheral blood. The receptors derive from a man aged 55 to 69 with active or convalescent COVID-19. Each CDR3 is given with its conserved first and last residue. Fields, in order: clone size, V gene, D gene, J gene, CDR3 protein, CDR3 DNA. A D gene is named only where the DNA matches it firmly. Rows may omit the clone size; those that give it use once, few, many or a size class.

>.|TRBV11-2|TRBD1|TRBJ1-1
CASRRTGRRNTEAFF
TGTGCCAGCAGAAGGACAGGGCGGAGGAACACTGAAGCTTTCTTT
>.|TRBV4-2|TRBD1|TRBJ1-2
CASSQMTGYSYGYTF
TGTGCCAGCAGCCAAATGACAGGGTACTCCTATGGCTACACCTTC
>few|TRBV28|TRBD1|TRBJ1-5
CASSFPDRGVLPQHF
TGTGCCAGCAGTTTCCCGGACAGGGGGGTTTTGCCCCAGCATTTT
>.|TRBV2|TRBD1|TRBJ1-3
CASSEGQGADTIYF
TGTGCCAGCAGCGAGGGACAGGGAGCGGACACCATATATTTT
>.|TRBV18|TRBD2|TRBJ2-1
CASSPPSSGYNEQFF
TGTGCCAGCTCACCACCCTCTAGCGGTTACAATGAGCAGTTCTTC
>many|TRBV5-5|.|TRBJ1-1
CASSWARGTEAFF
TGTGCCAGCAGCTGGGCCCGGGGGACTGAAGCTTTCTTT
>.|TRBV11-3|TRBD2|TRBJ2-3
CASSSHTSGASTDTQYF
TGTGCCAGCAGCTCACACACTAGCGGAGCTAGCACAGATACGCAGTATTTT
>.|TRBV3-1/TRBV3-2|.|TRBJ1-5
CASSQGGGGSNQPQHF
TGTGCCAGCAGCCAAGGGGGGGGAGGGAGCAATCAGCCCCAGCATTTT
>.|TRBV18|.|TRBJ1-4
CASSPSAGTTNEKLFF
TGTGCCAGCTCACCGTCCGCAGGCACAACTAATGAAAAACTGTTTTTT
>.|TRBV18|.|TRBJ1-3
CASSQPGAPSGNTIYF
TGTGCCAGCTCACAACCAGGGGCTCCCTCTGGAAACACCATATATTTT
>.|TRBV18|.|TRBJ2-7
CASSPPPVSTREQYF
TGTGCCAGCTCACCACCTCCGGTTTCTACGCGCGAGCAGTACTTC
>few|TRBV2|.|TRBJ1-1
CASSADTEAFF
TGTGCCAGCAGCGCGGACACTGAAGCTTTCTTT
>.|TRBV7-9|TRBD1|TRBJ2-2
CASSPPWGQENTGELFF
TGTGCCAGCAGCCCCCCTTGGGGACAGGAAAACACCGGGGAGCTGTTTTTT
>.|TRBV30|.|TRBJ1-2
CAWSSGGSSYYGYTF
TGTGCCTGGAGTAGCGGGGGGTCGAGCTACTATGGCTACACCTTC
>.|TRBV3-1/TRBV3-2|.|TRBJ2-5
CASSQQTGGGWETQYF
TGTGCCAGCAGCCAGCAGACAGGCGGGGGATGGGAGACCCAGTACTTC
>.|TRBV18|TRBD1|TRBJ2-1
CASSPLGTGAYNEQFF
TGTGCCAGCTCACCACTTGGGACAGGTGCCTACAATGAGCAGTTCTTC
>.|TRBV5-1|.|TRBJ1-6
CASSLAEQRPLHF
TGCGCCAGCAGCTTGGCCGAACAAAGACCCCTCCACTTT
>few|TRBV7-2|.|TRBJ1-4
CASSLQGSQEKLFF
TGTGCCAGCAGCCTACAGGGATCGCAGGAAAAACTGTTTTTT
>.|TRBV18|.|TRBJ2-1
CASSQQGSNEQFF
TGTGCCAGCTCACAACAGGGCTCCAATGAGCAGTTCTTC
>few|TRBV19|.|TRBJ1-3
CASSIPGPSSGNTIYF
TGTGCCAGTAGTATCCCCGGTCCAAGCTCTGGAAACACCATATATTTT
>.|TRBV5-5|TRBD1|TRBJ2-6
CASSERQGSGANVLTF
TGTGCCAGCAGCGAACGACAGGGCTCTGGGGCCAACGTCCTGACTTTC
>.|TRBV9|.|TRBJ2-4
CASSQNLGIQYF
TGTGCCAGCAGCCAGAACCTTGGCATTCAGTACTTC
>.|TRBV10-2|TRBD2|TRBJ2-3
CASSPTSGSADTQYF
TGCGCCAGCAGCCCGACTAGCGGGAGCGCAGATACGCAGTATTTT
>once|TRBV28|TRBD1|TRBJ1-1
CASSINRGTEAFF
TGTGCCAGCAGTATCAACAGGGGCACTGAAGCTTTCTTT
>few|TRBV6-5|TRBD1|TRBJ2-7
CASSPLATGTYEQYF
TGTGCCAGCAGTCCTTTAGCGACAGGGACCTACGAGCAGTACTTC
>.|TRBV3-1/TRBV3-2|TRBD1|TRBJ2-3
CASSQDSGQGNTDTQYF
TGTGCCAGCAGCCAAGATTCGGGACAGGGTAATACAGATACGCAGTATTTT
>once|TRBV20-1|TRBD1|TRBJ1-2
CSASSGQGYGYTF
TGCAGTGCTAGTTCGGGACAGGGATATGGCTACACCTTC
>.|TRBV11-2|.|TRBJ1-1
CASSLSGGLAFF
TGTGCCAGCAGCTTGAGTGGAGGGTTAGCTTTCTTT
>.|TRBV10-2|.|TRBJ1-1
CASGRPDNTEAFF
TGCGCCAGCGGCCGCCCCGATAACACTGAAGCTTTCTTT
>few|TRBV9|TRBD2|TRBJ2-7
CASSPRSSGSIDEQYF
TGTGCCAGCAGCCCGCGGTCTAGCGGGAGTATCGACGAGCAGTACTTC
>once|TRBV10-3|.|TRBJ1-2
CAISESGAGYTF
TGTGCCATCAGTGAGTCTGGGGCTGGCTACACCTTC
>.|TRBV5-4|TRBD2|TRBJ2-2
CASSTGGRVTGELFF
TGTGCCAGCAGCACGGGAGGCCGGGTCACCGGGGAGCTGTTTTTT
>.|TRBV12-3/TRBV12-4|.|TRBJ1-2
CASSFRGADGYTF
TGTGCCAGCAGTTTCAGGGGCGCGGATGGCTACACCTTC
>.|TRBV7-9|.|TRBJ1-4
CASRKEVNEKLFF
TGTGCCAGCAGGAAAGAGGTTAATGAAAAACTGTTTTTT
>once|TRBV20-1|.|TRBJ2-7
CSARGNYEQYF
TGCAGTGCCAGGGGTAACTACGAGCAGTACTTC
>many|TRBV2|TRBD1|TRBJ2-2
CATSGTGGADTGELFF
TGTGCCACCTCCGGGACAGGGGGCGCCGACACCGGGGAGCTGTTTTTT
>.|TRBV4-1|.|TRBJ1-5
CASSQVGGDNQPQHF
TGCGCCAGCAGCCAAGTTGGAGGGGACAATCAGCCCCAGCATTTT
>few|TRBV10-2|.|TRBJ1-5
CASSEWGRSNQPQHF
TGCGCCAGCAGTGAATGGGGCCGTAGCAATCAGCCCCAGCATTTT
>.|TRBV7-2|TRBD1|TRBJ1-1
CASSLRGLEAFF
TGTGCCAGCAGCCTGAGGGGGCTCGAAGCTTTCTTT
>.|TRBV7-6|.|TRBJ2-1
CASSLEEAGFF
TGTGCCAGCAGCTTAGAAGAGGCCGGGTTCTTC
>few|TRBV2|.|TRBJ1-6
CASSEARYGGNSPLHF
TGTGCCAGCAGTGAAGCGCGGTACGGGGGTAATTCACCCCTCCACTTT
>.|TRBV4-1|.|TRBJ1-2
CASSQEGRERDGYTF
TGCGCCAGCAGCCAAGAGGGCAGGGAAAGGGATGGCTACACCTTC
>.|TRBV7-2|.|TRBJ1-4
CASSSGATNEKLFF
TGTGCCAGCAGTTCTGGAGCAACTAATGAAAAACTGTTTTTT
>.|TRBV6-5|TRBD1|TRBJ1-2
CASRRDRGRYGYTF
TGTGCCAGCAGGAGGGACAGGGGGAGGTATGGCTACACCTTC
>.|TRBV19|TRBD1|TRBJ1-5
CASSGTGGINQPQHF
TGTGCCAGTAGTGGGACAGGGGGAATCAATCAGCCCCAGCATTTT
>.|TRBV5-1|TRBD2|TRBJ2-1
CASSAAGAGGLEEQFF
TGCGCCAGCAGCGCCGCCGGGGCGGGAGGGCTGGAGGAGCAGTTCTTC
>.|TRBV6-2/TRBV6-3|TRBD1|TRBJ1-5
CASSYSRDRGYQPQHF
TGTGCCAGCAGTTACTCGAGGGACAGGGGTTATCAGCCCCAGCATTTT
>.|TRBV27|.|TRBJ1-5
CASAQGSNQPQHF
TGTGCCAGCGCCCAGGGGTCCAATCAGCCCCAGCATTTT
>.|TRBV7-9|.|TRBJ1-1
CASSLASGGQKNTEAFF
TGTGCCAGCAGCTTAGCGTCGGGGGGCCAAAAGAACACTGAAGCTTTCTTT
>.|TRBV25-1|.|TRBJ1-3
CASSGQGNTIYF
TGTGCCAGCTCTGGACAGGGAAACACCATATATTTT
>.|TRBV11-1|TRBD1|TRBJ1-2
CASSPGTGGFYGYTF
TGTGCCAGCAGCCCCGGGACAGGGGGCTTCTATGGCTACACCTTC
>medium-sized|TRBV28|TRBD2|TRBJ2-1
CASSLVGGDYNEQFF
TGTGCCAGCAGTTTGGTCGGGGGGGACTACAATGAGCAGTTCTTC
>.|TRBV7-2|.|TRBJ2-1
CASSLVGEQFF
TGTGCCAGCAGCTTAGTCGGTGAGCAGTTCTTC